This T cell receptor (beta chain) was sequenced in a study of cytomegalovirus exposure and HLA in healthy donors. Study outcomes and limitations: Most CMV-associated TCR beta chains were later found to appear HLA-restricted.

Germline CDR1 is SQVTM and CDR2 is ANQGSEA. The CDR3 length is 12 residues. Trimming took off 3 bases at V and 9 bases at J, with 12 bases between the two ends. PCR employed 60 Vbeta and 13 Jbeta primers. Sequencing used immunoSEQ multiplex PCR; TCRdb keeps in-frame clones, though not all of them. The sample has some 190,000 clones, roughly 80% seen once. About this clone: The antigen remains undetermined.

This clonotype originated in a young woman in good health and CMV-seropositive. The chain uses TRBV29-1 and TRBJ2-1; tentatively, D is TRBD2 (5 bases). Sequencing was done on a sample of PBMCs. CDR3 DNA sequence: TGCAGCGTTGAGGCTAGCAGTGGTGAGCAGTTCTTC. Translation: CSVEASSGEQFF.